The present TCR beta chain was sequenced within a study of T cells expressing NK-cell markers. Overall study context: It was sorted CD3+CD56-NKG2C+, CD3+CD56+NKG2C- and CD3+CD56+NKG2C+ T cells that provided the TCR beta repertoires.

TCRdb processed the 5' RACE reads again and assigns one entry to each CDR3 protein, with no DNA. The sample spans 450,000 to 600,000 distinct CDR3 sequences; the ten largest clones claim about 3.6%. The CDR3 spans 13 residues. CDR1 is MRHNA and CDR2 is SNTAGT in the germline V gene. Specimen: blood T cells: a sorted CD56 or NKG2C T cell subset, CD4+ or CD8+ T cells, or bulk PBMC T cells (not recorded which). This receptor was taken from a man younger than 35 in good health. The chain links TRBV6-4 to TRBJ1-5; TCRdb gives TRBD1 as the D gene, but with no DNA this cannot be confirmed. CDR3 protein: CASSETPDQPQHF.